This entry concerns a single T cell receptor beta chain. In the original workflow: Junction-only sequences without quality scores were provided by ImmunoSEQ, so filtering was different. TCRdb keeps only in-frame clones here, not all; method: immunoSEQ multiplex PCR. The V and J calls and clone size are taken from that table; D and trimming were inferred from the DNA. The sample lists about 1 million clones; about 84% were seen once. The germline CDR1 and CDR2 sequences are SGHVS and FQNEAQ. Germline trimming cut 5 bases from V and 1 base from J; bases unmatched to any gene: 8. The CDR3 contains 16 residues. This entry is derived from a study of shared clonotypes between healthy human individuals. About the research overall: A couple of female and a few male donors aged 18 to 49 were enrolled.

The chain is built from TRBV7-8 and TRBJ2-1; 7 bases agree with TRBD2. The sequenced sample consisted of memory CD4+ T cells from PBMCs. The subset was: CD45RA-negative fraction. This TCR came from a man between 18 and 35 years old in good health. Some clones in this sample may be carry-over from other donors' samples. The chain's CDR3 is CASSPRDYLSYNEQFF. CDR3 sequence (DNA): TGTGCCAGCAGCCCGCGGGACTACCTTTCCTACAATGAGCAGTTCTTC.